This TCR beta chain is from a study of T cells in Graves' hyperthyroidism and ophthalmopathy. Study in general: Peripheral blood draws took place at initial diagnosis, ahead of any treatment.

V trimming: 2 bases; J trimming: 6 bases; junction bases outside the gene matches: 19. The CDR3 runs 18 residues. Germline CDR1 MGHDK, CDR2 SYGVNS. RNA transcripts yielded amplified TCR beta CDR3 regions. A first-round RT-PCR of the TCR CDR3 used the HTBI primer set. From the multiplex PCR reads, TCRdb called clonotypes with MiXCR, one entry per CDR3 protein. The table shows under 450,000 distinct CDR3 sequences, with about 13% occurring only once. This sequence was found in a man aged 30-40 years with Graves' hyperthyroidism that later progressed to Graves' ophthalmopathy. The chain uses TRBV25-1 and TRBJ2-7, with 7 bases identical to TRBD1. Material for sequencing was blood. The CDR3 loop reads CASSEKSGRGWESGEQYF. As DNA, the CDR3 is TGTGCCAGCAGTGAAAAAAGTGGCAGGGGGTGGGAGTCTGGCGAGCAGTACTTC.